This T cell receptor beta chain was sequenced for a study of cytomegalovirus exposure and HLA in healthy donors. Study results and limitations: A missense DCLRE1C variant was associated with V- and J-gene trimming of TCR beta chains in a later analysis, and an independent cohort replicated the association.

PCR used 60 Vbeta primers and 13 Jbeta primers. TCRdb's copy holds only in-frame clones and misses some; the assay was immunoSEQ multiplex PCR. This table holds 150,000 to 190,000 clones, approximately 72% found once. On this clone itself: Its specificity is unknown.

The CDR3 loop spans 19 amino acids. Germline-derived CDR1 and CDR2 are MGHRA and YSYEKL. V shed 1 base, J shed 1 base, and the junction held 11 bases outside the gene matches. Material: PBMCs. The V call is TRBV4-1, the J call TRBJ2-1; the match to TRBD1 covers 9 bases. The receptor was derived from a man younger than 30 in good health and CMV-seronegative. CDR3 sequence reads: CASSQGRGTGRWSYNEQFF. The CDR3 nucleotides are TGCGCCAGCAGCCAAGGTCGGGGGACAGGGAGGTGGTCCTACAATGAGCAGTTCTTC.